The next 29 T cell receptor beta chains were all read from a single sample in a study of blood T cell repertoires in COVID-19. Some clones are missing from TCRdb's copy, which holds only in-frame ones; the method was immunoSEQ multiplex PCR. The sample lists 650,000 to 800,000 clones; about 87% were seen once. Input material: peripheral blood. The receptor source for this set is a woman aged 18 to 35 with acute or convalescent COVID-19.

The chain recombines TRBV29-1 with TRBJ2-7; maybe TRBD1 (6 bases). Trimming took off 6 bases at V and 2 bases at J, with 14 bases between the two ends. Germline V gene sequence: CDR1 SQVTM, CDR2 ANQGSEA. There are 13 residues in the CDR3. The CDR3: CSVRRGSPYEQYF. CDR3 nucleotide sequence: TGCAGCGTCCGCAGGGGCTCTCCCTACGAGCAGTACTTC.

J is TRBJ1-5 and V is TRBV12-5; D remains unclear. The V end was cut by 6 bases, the J end by 15 bases, with 18 bases between. Germline loops: CDR1 LGHNT, CDR2 FRNRAP. This CDR3 contains 12 residues. The CDR3, as DNA: TGTGCTAGTGGCGCCGAGCCCGCTCAAGCGCATTTT. This encodes CASGAEPAQAHF.

This sequence joins TRBV4-1 and TRBJ1-5; D is undetermined. Germline V CDR1 and CDR2: MGHRA, YSYEKL. The CDR3 has 13 residues. V was clipped by 8 bases and J by 7 bases, with 15 bases between them. The CDR3 DNA is TGCGCCAGCGGTCCCCCACTTGTGCAGCCCCAGCATTTT. Translating it yields CASGPPLVQPQHF.

The chain has TRBV5-8 and TRBJ1-1, with D unresolved. This CDR3 comprises 15 residues. Trimming left V 4 bases short and J 1 base short, with 14 bases between. Germline assignment: CDR1 SGHTS and CDR2 YDEGEE. CDR3 residues: CASSPLGLGNTEAFF. The CDR3 DNA reads as TGTGCCAGCAGCCCCCTCGGGTTGGGGAACACTGAAGCTTTCTTT. The entire variable domain, with the rest obtained from reference TRBV5-8 and TRBJ1-1, is as follows: EAGVTQSPTHLIKTRGQQATLRCSPISGHTSVYWYQQALGLGLQFLLWYDEGEERNRGNFPPRFSGRQFPNYSSELNVNALELEDSALYLCASSPLGLGNTEAFFGQGTRLTVV.

To note about this clone: The sample carries other DNA sequences with the same CDR3. In DNA form, the CDR3 reads TGTGCCAGCAGCCCTACCAACTATGGCTACACCTTC. Residues: CASSPTNYGYTF. The chain couples TRBV27 to TRBJ1-2; D gene ambiguous. The germline V gene has CDR1 MNHEY and CDR2 SMNVEV (reference sequence). The CDR3 is 12 amino acids. V dropped 6 bases and J dropped 2 bases, with 7 bases sitting between them.

This clone has only a few counts. The genes are TRBV6-4 and TRBJ1-1; no clear D gene. V shed 0 bases and J shed 3 bases, with 5 bases lying between them. Germline CDR1 and CDR2: MRHNA and SNTAGT. CDR3 length: 13 residues. This chain's CDR3 is CASSDSEDTEAFF. CDR3 DNA: TGTGCCAGCAGTGACTCGGAGGACACTGAAGCTTTCTTT.

The rearrangement joins TRBV18 to TRBJ1-5; TRBD1 is a possible D gene (5 bases). The CDR3 sequence is 16 residues long. Trimming took 6 bases from V and 3 from J, leaving 18 bases between them. Germline CDR1 and CDR2: KGHSH and LQKENI. CDR3 residues: CASSPMAGHTNQPQHF. CDR3 nucleotides: TGTGCCAGCTCCCCTATGGCCGGACATACCAATCAGCCCCAGCATTTT.

This chain connects TRBV9 to TRBJ1-3; TRBD1 agrees at 7 bases. Trimming at V came to 4 bases and at J to 4 bases, leaving 8 bases not matched to a gene. The CDR3 consists of 15 residues. Germline V gene sequence: CDR1 SGDLS, CDR2 YYNGEE. The CDR3 here is CASSTRGQEGNTIYF. In nucleotides, the CDR3 is TGTGCCAGCAGCACGCGCGGACAGGAGGGAAACACCATATATTTT.

The rearrangement joins TRBV11-1 to TRBJ1-2; 7 bases match TRBD1. The J segment lost 5 bases and the V segment lost 4 bases, leaving 10 bases of the junction unmatched. This CDR3 is 15 amino acids long. The V gene's germline CDR1 is SGHAT and CDR2 FQDESV (reference sequence). CDR3 in amino acids: CASSSQQGMGYGYTF. As DNA, the CDR3 is TGTGCCAGCAGCTCTCAACAGGGGATGGGTTATGGCTACACCTTC. Full variable domain (outside the CDR3, taken from reference TRBV11-1 and TRBJ1-2): EAEVAQSPRYKITEKSQAVAFWCDPISGHATLYWYRQILGQGPELLVQFQDESVVDDSQLPKDRFSAERLKGVDSTLKIQPAELGDSAMYLCASSSQQGMGYGYTFGSGTRLTVV.

The J gene is TRBJ2-1, the V gene TRBV14; D is undetermined. This CDR3 is built from 13 residues. The germline gives CDR1 SGHDN, CDR2 FVKESK. Trimming removed 0 bases from V and 12 bases from J, with 12 bases in between. The CDR3 DNA reads TGTGCCAGCAGCCAAGAGCCCCCCGACATGCAGTTCTTC. As protein: CASSQEPPDMQFF. Full variable domain (missing parts from reference TRBV14 and TRBJ2-1): EAGVTQFPSHSVIEKGQTVTLRCDPISGHDNLYWYRRVMGKEIKFLLHFVKESKQDESGMPNNRFLAERTGGTYSTLKVQPAELEDSGVYFCASSQEPPDMQFFGPGTRLTVL.

This rearrangement joins TRBV21-1 to TRBJ1-2; no check of the table's D call, TRBD1, against the DNA was made. TRBV21-1 is designated a pseudogene. This CDR3 spans 15 amino acids. The CDR3 region has the DNA TGTGCCAGCATAATTCCCTTGACAGACTTCTATGGCTACACCTTC. This translates into CASIIPLTDFYGYTF.

V and J are TRBV19 and TRBJ2-1, with 7 bases aligning to TRBD2. Germline V gene sequence: CDR1 LNHDA, CDR2 SQIVND (reference sequence). The CDR3 covers 18 residues. V was pared by 1 base and J by 4 bases, with 13 bases of the junction left unmatched. CDR3 residues: CASSIGRTRQFIYNEQFF. The DNA of the CDR3 is TGTGCCAGTAGTATAGGGCGGACTAGGCAGTTTATTTACAATGAGCAGTTCTTC.

Concerning this clone itself: Distinct nucleotide sequences in the sample also encode this CDR3. The chain combines TRBV24-1 with TRBJ1-2; 7 nucleotides match TRBD1. Trimming removed 4 bases from V and 6 bases from J; junction bases left unmatched: 1. CDR3 size: 12 residues. Germline lookup yields CDR1 KGHDR and CDR2 SFDVKD. The CDR3 DNA reads TGTGCCACCAGTGACGACAGGGATGGCTACACCTTC. It specifies CATSDDRDGYTF.

The V and J genes are TRBV12-3 or TRBV12-4 and TRBJ1-6, with a tentative D call TRBD1 (6 bases). The CDR3 contains 13 residues. V lost 5 bases and J 9 bases, leaving 11 bases between the germline ends. The CDR3 DNA reads TGTGCCAGCAGTCCAGGGGTTGGTTCACCCCTCCACTTT. This codes for CASSPGVGSPLHF.

This chain joins TRBV11-2 and TRBJ2-3, with 11 bases identical to TRBD2. Germline loops: CDR1 SGHAT, CDR2 FQNNGV. Unmatched junction bases numbered 5, after V lost 5 bases and J lost 4 bases. The CDR3 has 15 amino acids. The CDR3 here is CASSVTSGVSDTQYF. Written as DNA, the CDR3 is TGTGCCAGCAGCGTGACTAGCGGGGTCTCAGATACGCAGTATTTT.

The V call is TRBV11-2, the J call TRBJ1-4; unclear D gene. Germline V gene sequence: CDR1 SGHAT, CDR2 FQNNGV. Between the trimmed V and J ends, which lost 5 bases and 0 bases, there was a span of 10 bases. The CDR3 sequence is 15 residues long. The CDR3 DNA is TGTGCCAGCAGCCCGTTGGGAGCAACTAATGAAAAACTGTTTTTT. Protein product: CASSPLGATNEKLFF.

The CDR3 loop reads CASTPGGQVREQYF. The CDR3 DNA follows: TGTGCCAGCACCCCCGGAGGACAGGTTCGTGAGCAGTACTTC. The chain combines TRBV6-2 or TRBV6-3 with TRBJ2-7, with 7 bases matching TRBD1. There are 14 residues in the CDR3. The germline gives CDR1 MNHEY, CDR2 SVGEGT. V lost 7 bases to trimming and J lost 7 bases; unmatched junction nucleotides: 13.

The rearrangement links TRBV10-1 to TRBJ1-2; no clear D gene. V was shortened by 7 bases and J by 4 bases, with 16 bases between the two germline ends. Germline V CDR1 and CDR2: WNHNN, SYGVQD (reference sequence). This CDR3 spans 14 amino acids. The CDR3 here is CASIKRVHFYGYTF. The CDR3, as DNA: TGCGCCAGCATCAAGAGGGTCCACTTCTATGGCTACACCTTC.

Here the CDR3 reads CASSLDRGFGDTEAFF. The CDR3 DNA sequence: TGTGCCAGCAGCTTGGACAGGGGCTTTGGGGACACTGAAGCTTTCTTT. The chain couples TRBV5-4 to TRBJ1-1; 7 nucleotides agree with TRBD1. Germline V CDR1 and CDR2: SGHNT, YYREEE (reference sequence). The CDR3 is 16 residues long. Losses at the gene ends were 0 bases for V and 3 bases for J; bases not matched to a gene: 8.

The rearrangement joins TRBV27 to TRBJ2-7; perhaps TRBD1 as D (6 bases). The CDR3 consists of 14 residues. V was cut by 2 bases and J by 2 bases, with 10 bases left in between. Germline CDR1 and CDR2: MNHEY and SMNVEV (reference sequence). The CDR3 spells CASSLTGMTYEQYF. CDR3 nucleotide sequence: TGTGCCAGCAGTTTAACAGGGATGACCTACGAGCAGTACTTC.

This sequence joins TRBV7-3 and TRBJ2-2; the D is unclear. The CDR3 has 12 amino acids. Germline V gene lookup returns CDR1 SGHTA and CDR2 FQGTGA. V gave up 2 bases and J gave up 7 bases, with 5 bases separating them. Here the CDR3 reads CASSLQVGELFF. The CDR3 DNA sequence: TGTGCCAGCAGCTTACAGGTCGGGGAGCTGTTTTTT.

The genes are TRBV7-7 and TRBJ1-6, with TRBD1 identical over 7 bases. J gave up 3 bases and V 1 base, and 0 bases lay outside the gene matches. Germline CDR1 reads SSHAT; CDR2 reads FNYEAQ (reference sequence). The CDR3 loop spans 15 amino acids. CDR3 nucleotides: TGTGCCAGCAGCTTAGGGACAGGCTATAATTCACCCCTCCACTTT. Residues: CASSLGTGYNSPLHF.

The DNA of the CDR3 is TGTGCCACCAGCAGAGTTGGGGGGACGGACCTTCATGGCTACACCTTC. This gives the protein CATSRVGGTDLHGYTF. This rearrangement joins TRBV15 to TRBJ1-2; tentative D call: TRBD1 (5 bases). V lost 1 base, J lost 6 bases, and 18 bases lay in between. This CDR3 has 16 residues. Germline CDR1 reads LNHNV; CDR2 reads YYDKDF (reference sequence). Combining the CDR3 with reference TRBV15 and TRBJ1-2 gives the whole variable domain DAMVIQNPRYQVTQFGKPVTLSCSQTLNHNVMYWYQQKSSQAPKLLFHYYDKDFNNEADTPDNFQSRRPNTSFCFLDIRSPGLGDTAMYLCATSRVGGTDLHGYTFGSGTRLTVV.

This chain links TRBV6-5 with TRBJ1-5, with TRBD1 as a possible D gene (6 bases). Trimming removed 6 bases at V and 2 bases at J, with 11 bases between. Germline-derived CDR1 and CDR2 are MNHEY and SVGAGI. The CDR3 runs 14 residues. CDR3 nucleotides: TGTGCCAGCAGCACAGGGACGGGCAATCAGCCCCAGCATTTT. Translation gives CASSTGTGNQPQHF.

This rearrangement joins TRBV13 to TRBJ1-2, with D possibly TRBD1 on 6 matching bases. V was cut by 0 bases and J by 4 bases, with 12 bases left in between. CDR3 length: 15 residues. Germline V gene lookup returns CDR1 PRHDT and CDR2 FYEKMQ (reference sequence). Here the CDR3 reads CASSLGPGAFYGYTF. CDR3 nucleotide sequence: TGTGCCAGCAGCTTAGGACCAGGGGCGTTCTATGGCTACACCTTC. Supplemented by reference TRBV13 and TRBJ1-2, the full variable domain reads AAGVIQSPRHLIKEKRETATLKCYPIPRHDTVYWYQQGPGQDPQFLISFYEKMQSDKGSIPDRFSAQQFSDYHSELNMSSLELGDSALYFCASSLGPGAFYGYTFGSGTRLTVV.

The rearrangement links TRBV6-1 to TRBJ1-5, with D possibly TRBD1 on 6 matching bases. Germline V gives CDR1 MNHNS, CDR2 SASEGT. The CDR3 is 17 amino acids. Trimming stripped 2 bases from V and 5 bases from J, with 19 bases between. CDR3 region: CASSEFRDTLGDQPQHF. The CDR3 DNA sequence: TGTGCCAGCAGTGAATTCCGGGACACGCTGGGGGATCAGCCCCAGCATTTT.

The chain combines TRBV27 with TRBJ1-1; tentative D call: TRBD1 (6 bases). V lost 2 bases and J 4 bases, leaving 14 bases between the germline ends. The CDR3 totals 15 residues. Germline CDR1 MNHEY, CDR2 SMNVEV (reference sequence). CDR3 amino acids: CASSLKGGAGTEAFF. CDR3 bases: TGTGCCAGCAGTTTAAAGGGGGGGGCAGGCACTGAAGCTTTCTTT.

V and J are TRBV18 and TRBJ1-3, with TRBD1 matching 10 bases. The V segment lost 4 bases and the J segment 0 bases; nucleotides outside the gene matches: 3. Germline V gene sequence: CDR1 KGHSH, CDR2 LQKENI. This CDR3 spans 16 amino acids. Here the CDR3 reads CASSRGQGGSGNTIYF. In nucleotides, the CDR3 is TGTGCCAGCTCACGCGGACAGGGGGGCTCTGGAAACACCATATATTTT.

The chain joins TRBV19 to TRBJ2-7, with D perhaps TRBD2 (6 bases). Germline V gene lookup returns CDR1 LNHDA and CDR2 SQIVND (reference sequence). The germline V and J ends were trimmed by 6 bases and 2 bases, with 17 bases remaining between them. CDR3 length: 15 residues. The chain's CDR3 is CASRISGRTTYEQYF. The CDR3, as DNA: TGTGCCAGTAGGATATCGGGGCGGACTACCTACGAGCAGTACTTC.